Following are 20 T cell receptor beta chains from one sample sequenced in a study of T cell responses to AZD1222 COVID-19 vaccine. This table comes from immunoSEQ multiplex PCR, and its TCRdb copy is limited to in-frame clones, with some not included. The sample has over 100,000 clones, approximately 87% seen once. The sample consisted of peripheral blood, taken 28 days after the second AZD1222 dose. The receptors originated from an adult who received the AZD1222 COVID-19 vaccine.

This chain uses TRBV7-3 with TRBJ1-2; a possible D gene is TRBD1 (6 bases). The CDR3 spans 14 residues. V lost 1 base to trimming and J lost 4 bases, with 10 bases between them. CDR1 is SGHTA, CDR2 FQGTGA, per germline. CDR3 bases: TGTGCCAGCAGCTTAAAGGGGGGAGGCTATGGCTACACCTTC. Translating it yields CASSLKGGGYGYTF.

The V gene is TRBV5-5, the J gene TRBJ2-7; TRBD1 might be the D (6 bases). V lost 2 bases to trimming and J lost 4 bases, with 22 bases between them. Germline loops: CDR1 SGHKS, CDR2 YYEKEE (reference sequence). The CDR3 length is 17 residues. The CDR3: CASSLQGREVWPYEQYF. In DNA, the CDR3 is TGTGCCAGCAGCTTACAGGGCAGGGAAGTTTGGCCTTACGAGCAGTACTTC. Variable domain in full (rest from reference TRBV5-5 and TRBJ2-7): DAGVTQSPTHLIKTRGQQVTLRCSPISGHKSVSWYQQVLGQGPQFIFQYYEKEERGRGNFPDRFSARQFPNYSSELNVNALLLGDSALYLCASSLQGREVWPYEQYFGPGTRLTVT.

The V gene is TRBV7-8, the J gene TRBJ2-3, with D unresolved. V lost 5 bases and J lost 5, with 20 bases in between. Germline V gene data show CDR1 as SGHVS and CDR2 as FQNEAQ. The CDR3 has 16 residues. The CDR3 here is CASSPRSGPAVDTQYF. The CDR3 DNA is TGTGCCAGCAGCCCGCGGTCAGGTCCGGCGGTAGATACGCAGTATTTT.

The chain joins TRBV5-1 to TRBJ2-5, with D perhaps matching TRBD2 (5 bases). V gave up 4 bases and J gave up 4 bases, with 23 bases separating them. This CDR3 has 17 amino acids. Per the germline V gene, CDR1 is SGHRS and CDR2 is YFSETQ. This chain's CDR3 is CASSRALNPGMSETQYF. The CDR3 bases are TGCGCCAGCAGCCGAGCACTAAACCCGGGAATGTCAGAGACCCAGTACTTC.

The chain combines TRBV28 with TRBJ1-1, with D perhaps matching TRBD1 (5 bases). Trimming took 6 bases from V and 3 from J, leaving 8 bases between them. CDR1 and CDR2 from the germline V gene are MDHEN and SYDVKM. The CDR3 is made up of 12 amino acids. DNA for the CDR3: TGTGCCAGCAGAGTGGGGGACACTGAAGCTTTCTTT. It codes for CASRVGDTEAFF.

This clone was observed a single time. The chain employs TRBV7-6 and TRBJ2-6; D is unclear. Germline CDR1 reads SGHVS; CDR2 reads FNYEAQ. The V and J ends lost 5 bases and 0 bases respectively, with 8 bases between them. The CDR3 extends over 15 amino acids. In DNA form, the CDR3 reads TGTGCCAGCAGCCTCTGGATCTCTGGGGCCAACGTCCTGACTTTC. Translating gives CASSLWISGANVLTF. Filled out from reference TRBV7-6 and TRBJ2-6, the complete variable domain reads GAGVSQSPRYKVTKRGQDVALRCDPISGHVSLYWYRQALGQGPEFLTYFNYEAQQDKSGLPNDRFSAERPEGSISTLTIQRTEQRDSAMYRCASSLWISGANVLTFGAGSRLTVL.

The chain couples TRBV5-6 to TRBJ2-5; 14 bases are shared with TRBD2. The CDR3 has 17 amino acids. CDR1 is SGHDT and CDR2 is YYEEEE in the germline V gene. The trim removed 4 bases at V and 0 bases at J, leaving 5 bases unmatched. CDR3 in DNA: TGTGCCAGCAGCGCGGGACTAGCGGGGGTGTACCAAGAGACCCAGTACTTC. Protein product: CASSAGLAGVYQETQYF.

This clone came up once. The J gene is TRBJ2-7, the V gene TRBV29-1; TRBD2 matches 14 bases. V shed 1 base and J 6 bases; nucleotides not matched to a gene: 11. Germline loops: CDR1 SQVTM, CDR2 ANQGSEA. The CDR3 contains 17 residues. CDR3 nucleotide sequence: TGCAGCGTTGAAGCCATACAGGGACTAGCGGGAGCTCGCGAGCAGTACTTC. This sequence encodes CSVEAIQGLAGAREQYF.

The rearrangement joins TRBV7-2 to TRBJ2-7; tentatively, D is TRBD1 (6 bases). Germline values: CDR1 SGHTA, CDR2 FQGNSA. The V end was cut by 0 bases, the J end by 11 bases, with 17 bases between. This CDR3 has 14 residues. The CDR3 protein is CASSLAQDRKIEYF. The CDR3 nucleotides are TGTGCCAGCAGCTTAGCCCAGGACAGAAAAATCGAGTACTTC.

The chain uses TRBV30 and TRBJ1-1; D is uncertain. The CDR3 is 12 amino acids. The germline V gene encodes CDR1 GTSNPN and CDR2 SVGIG (reference sequence). For the CDR3, the DNA is TGTGTCACAAGAATACAGTTCACTGAAGCTTTCTTT. It translates to CVTRIQFTEAFF.

This clone appeared once. The chain combines TRBV12-3 or TRBV12-4 with TRBJ2-2, with D perhaps assigned TRBD1 or TRBD2 (5 bases each). V dropped 6 bases and J dropped 7 bases, with 9 bases sitting between them. CDR3 size: 12 residues. The CDR3 region is CASRPGSGELFF. The CDR3 DNA follows: TGTGCCAGCAGACCAGGGAGCGGGGAGCTGTTTTTT.

This chain links TRBV5-1 with TRBJ1-2, with D unresolved. This CDR3 has 13 residues. CDR1 and CDR2 from the germline V gene are SGHRS and YFSETQ. The ends were cut back, 0 bases at V and 4 bases at J, with 7 bases in the middle. The CDR3 spells CASSLAESYGYTF. The CDR3 DNA sequence: TGCGCCAGCAGCTTGGCAGAAAGCTATGGCTACACCTTC.

The chain couples TRBV19 to TRBJ2-2; TRBD1 aligns across 8 bases. In germline, CDR1 is LNHDA, CDR2 SQIVND (reference sequence). V gave up 2 bases and J gave up 6 bases; unmatched junction bases: 5. The CDR3 loop spans 15 amino acids. This CDR3 is CASSISGGYAGELFF. The CDR3 nucleotides are TGTGCCAGTAGTATATCAGGGGGCTACGCCGGGGAGCTGTTTTTT.

This chain joins TRBV11-2 and TRBJ1-3, with 10 positions matching TRBD1. CDR1 and CDR2 from the germline V gene are SGHAT and FQNNGV. The CDR3 contains 16 residues. V trimming: 0 bases; J trimming: 4 bases; junction bases outside the gene matches: 3. The CDR3 spells CASSLDLTGGGNTIYF. CDR3 nucleotide sequence: TGTGCCAGCAGCTTAGATCTGACAGGGGGCGGAAACACCATATATTTT. Variable domain in full (rest from reference TRBV11-2 and TRBJ1-3): EAGVAQSPRYKIIEKRQSVAFWCNPISGHATLYWYQQILGQGPKLLIQFQNNGVVDDSQLPKDRFSAERLKGVDSTLKIQPAKLEDSAVYLCASSLDLTGGGNTIYFGEGSWLTVV.

The chain employs TRBV5-1 and TRBJ2-3, with D tentatively TRBD1 or TRBD2 (5 bases each). Germline V gene sequence: CDR1 SGHRS, CDR2 YFSETQ. The germline V and J ends were trimmed by 0 bases and 4 bases, with 21 bases remaining between them. The CDR3 runs 18 residues. In nucleotides, the CDR3 is TGCGCCAGCAGCTTGGCCGGGACGGCATTTACCGGGCCAGATACGCAGTATTTT. Its translation is CASSLAGTAFTGPDTQYF.

The CDR3: CASSLQGPGANVLTF. CDR3 nucleotide sequence: TGCGCCAGCAGCTTACAGGGTCCTGGGGCCAACGTCCTGACTTTC. The rearrangement joins TRBV5-1 to TRBJ2-6; D might be TRBD1 (6 bases). Germline loops: CDR1 SGHRS, CDR2 YFSETQ. This CDR3 is 15 amino acids long. Trimming left V 2 bases short and J 2 bases short, with 8 bases between.

The chain recombines TRBV7-2 with TRBJ2-3; TRBD2 is a possible D gene (5 bases). Germline V gene lookup returns CDR1 SGHTA and CDR2 FQGNSA. This CDR3 has 12 residues. V lost 6 bases and J lost 5, with 9 bases in between. The CDR3 DNA sequence: TGTGCCAGCAGTCGAGCGGTAGATACGCAGTATTTT. Translated, it gives CASSRAVDTQYF.

V usage is TRBV4-1 and J usage is TRBJ2-3; 10 positions agree with TRBD2. CDR1 MGHRA and CDR2 YSYEKL come from the germline V gene. V was clipped by 2 bases and J by 1 base; unmatched bases: 3. The CDR3 is 16 amino acids. The CDR3 is CASSQLAGVRTDTQYF. The CDR3 bases are TGCGCCAGCAGCCAACTAGCGGGGGTTCGCACAGATACGCAGTATTTT.

This rearrangement joins TRBV10-3 to TRBJ1-1; 7 bases line up with TRBD1. Germline CDR1 is ENHRY and CDR2 is SYGVKD. The ends lost 6 bases at V and 1 base at J; junction bases unmatched: 2. This CDR3 spans 13 amino acids. In DNA, the CDR3 is TGTGCCATCAGGGGACAGCAGAACACTGAAGCTTTCTTT. Amino acids: CAIRGQQNTEAFF.

The V gene is TRBV15, the J gene TRBJ2-1, with a tentative D call TRBD1 (6 bases). Trimming took off 5 bases at V and 0 bases at J, with 20 bases between the two ends. Germline lookup yields CDR1 LNHNV and CDR2 YYDKDF (reference sequence). This CDR3 contains 18 residues. CDR3 sequence (DNA): TGTGCCACCAGCGAGGGGGTTAGGGGGACGAGCTCCTACAATGAGCAGTTCTTC. Its protein is CATSEGVRGTSSYNEQFF. Full variable domain (remainder filled in from reference TRBV15 and TRBJ2-1): DAMVIQNPRYQVTQFGKPVTLSCSQTLNHNVMYWYQQKSSQAPKLLFHYYDKDFNNEADTPDNFQSRRPNTSFCFLDIRSPGLGDTAMYLCATSEGVRGTSSYNEQFFGPGTRLTVL.